The 13 T cell receptor beta chains below come from one sample, sequenced in a study of cytomegalovirus exposure and HLA in healthy donors. This PCR relied on a set of 60 Vbeta primers and 13 Jbeta primers. The assay was immunoSEQ multiplex PCR, and TCRdb's table has in-frame clones only and misses some. This sample yields roughly 200,000 clones, of which approximately 79% are seen a single time; around 4.3% belongs to the top ten. Sequencing was carried out using PBMCs. Receptors originate from a woman in her thirties in good health and CMV-seropositive.

The V and J genes are TRBV11-2 and TRBJ2-3; 15 nucleotides match TRBD2. This CDR3 spans 18 amino acids. V was pared by 4 bases and J by 3 bases, with 8 bases of the junction left unmatched. Germline lookup yields CDR1 SGHAT and CDR2 FQNNGV. CDR3 sequence (DNA): TGTGCCAGCAGCTCCCAAGGGACTAGCGGGGGGTCTACAGATACGCAGTATTTT. Translating gives CASSSQGTSGGSTDTQYF.

CDR3 residues: CAISESAGTGELFF. The CDR3 nucleotides read TGTGCCATCAGTGAGTCTGCGGGCACCGGGGAGCTGTTTTTT. The rearrangement uses TRBV10-3 and TRBJ2-2; possible D gene TRBD2, 5 bases. The CDR3 is 14 amino acids. Germline V gene data show CDR1 as ENHRY and CDR2 as SYGVKD. V was pared by 0 bases and J by 4 bases, with 6 bases between.

The chain employs TRBV4-2 and TRBJ2-1; the D gene is possibly TRBD1 (6 bases). Per the germline V gene, CDR1 is LGHNA and CDR2 is YNFKEQ. With 7 bases removed from V and 3 bases from J, the gap between germline ends came to 13 bases. This CDR3 has 14 amino acids. This CDR3 is CASNPGQDYNEQFF. CDR3 nucleotides: TGTGCCAGCAACCCGGGACAAGACTACAATGAGCAGTTCTTC.

This chain joins TRBV19 and TRBJ2-3; 7 nucleotides align to TRBD1. After removal of 6 bases from V and 3 bases from J, the junction contained 9 bases not matched to a gene. The CDR3 has 15 residues. Germline loops: CDR1 LNHDA, CDR2 SQIVND (reference sequence). The CDR3 bases are TGTGCCAGTAGGCTTACAGGGGTTGGAACAGATACGCAGTATTTT. Amino acid sequence: CASRLTGVGTDTQYF.

V and J are TRBV19 and TRBJ1-2; maybe TRBD1 (6 bases). From germline, CDR1 is LNHDA and CDR2 SQIVND (reference sequence). V lost 3 bases and J lost 2, with 13 bases in between. The CDR3 extends over 15 amino acids. The CDR3 DNA reads as TGTGCCAGTAGTATGTGGGACATAAAAAACTATGGCTACACCTTC. Its translation: CASSMWDIKNYGYTF.

This chain connects TRBV4-2 to TRBJ2-4; 13 bases match TRBD2. Germline trimming cut 1 base from V and 1 base from J; bases unmatched to any gene: 10. This CDR3 region has 20 residues. From germline, CDR1 is LGHNA and CDR2 YNFKEQ. Here the CDR3 reads CASSQARLAGGSGAKNIQYF. The DNA of the CDR3 is TGTGCCAGCAGCCAAGCCCGACTAGCGGGGGGCTCGGGGGCCAAAAACATTCAGTACTTC.

This chain connects TRBV7-9 to TRBJ1-4; D remains unclear. This CDR3 region has 13 residues. Trimming shortened V by 5 bases and J by 5 bases, and 9 bases separated the two germline ends. Germline CDR1 SEHNR, CDR2 FQNEAQ (reference sequence). The CDR3 region has the DNA TGTGCCAGCAGCCCGACAAGCAATGAAAAACTGTTTTTT. Its translation is CASSPTSNEKLFF.

The chain carries TRBV5-8 and TRBJ2-1, with 14 bases matching TRBD2. V dropped 4 bases and J dropped 8; count of bases not matched to a gene: 5. The CDR3 runs to 15 residues. The germline gives CDR1 SGHTS, CDR2 YDEGEE. The CDR3 nucleotides read TGTGCCAGCAGCATGGGGACTAGCGGGGGCGATGAGCAGTTCTTC. As protein: CASSMGTSGGDEQFF.

This sequence joins TRBV5-1 and TRBJ2-7; 7 bases map to TRBD1. V shed 1 base and J 9 bases; nucleotides not matched to a gene: 10. The CDR3 is 14 residues long. Germline values: CDR1 SGHRS, CDR2 YFSETQ. The CDR3 coding sequence is TGCGCCAGCAGCTTGAACAGGGGCCGCTTTGGGCAGTACTTC. It encodes CASSLNRGRFGQYF.

This clone was found once. The chain's CDR3 is CASKTKSHSSYEQYF. CDR3 DNA sequence: TGTGCCAGCAAGACGAAAAGTCACAGCTCCTACGAGCAGTACTTC. The chain carries TRBV6-6 and TRBJ2-7; D is unresolved. Germline-derived CDR1 and CDR2 are MNHNY and SVGAGI (reference sequence). This CDR3 contains 15 residues. The V end lost 7 bases, the J end lost 0 bases, and 16 bases lay between the germline ends.

V gene TRBV11-2 combines with J gene TRBJ2-5; 7 nucleotides agree with TRBD2. Trimming removed 5 bases from V and 5 bases from J; junction bases left unmatched: 8. Germline CDR1 is SGHAT and CDR2 is FQNNGV. The CDR3 totals 14 residues. The CDR3 reads CASSPWGGAETQYF. DNA for the CDR3: TGTGCCAGCAGCCCCTGGGGAGGGGCGGAGACCCAGTACTTC.

This clone was detected a few times. The V call is TRBV6-1, the J call TRBJ1-6, with D tentatively TRBD1 (5 bases). CDR3 size: 16 residues. Deletions cut 2 bases from V and 9 bases from J, with 17 bases between. Germline CDR1 is MNHNS and CDR2 is SASEGT. The CDR3 here is CASSEYRWSGPSPLHF. CDR3 in DNA: TGTGCCAGCAGTGAATACAGGTGGTCAGGGCCTTCACCCCTCCACTTT.

CDR3 residues: CASADGLYLYNEQFF. CDR3 DNA: TGTGCCAGTGCGGATGGACTTTATCTTTACAATGAGCAGTTCTTC. This sequence joins TRBV27 and TRBJ2-1; tentative D call: TRBD2 (5 bases). Germline values: CDR1 MNHEY, CDR2 SMNVEV (reference sequence). V lost 9 bases and J lost 4, with 19 bases in between. The CDR3 is 15 residues long.